This T cell receptor (beta chain) was found in a study of lymphopenia after photon versus proton radiotherapy. After removal of 5 bases from V and 3 bases from J, the junction contained 3 bases not matched to a gene. Germline CDR1 reads MDHEN; CDR2 reads SYDVKM. This CDR3 has 14 amino acids. Study-level findings and limits: Larger post-nadir TCR diversity loss correlated inversely with survival in deceased patients. Survival link was tested only in deceased patients; proton benefit remains a possibility. Under photons, naive T cells and diversity fell while effector/memory populations rose. Oligoclonal CD8+ Temra expansion after nadir drove photon patients' diversity drop.

Points on this clone: Its specificity is not known.

Sequencing was performed with immunoSEQ multiplex PCR; in TCRdb, only in-frame clones are kept and a portion is missing. In the table there are approximately 150,000 clones, roughly nine tenths of which are singletons. This specimen consisted of peripheral blood, obtained from a patient treated with photon-based radiotherapy. The chain couples TRBV28 to TRBJ2-7, with 11 bases aligning to TRBD2. This sequence originates from a man aged 50 to 60 with gastric cancer. The CDR3 spells CASSGTSGSYEQYF. Written as DNA, the CDR3 is TGTGCCAGCAGTGGAACTAGCGGGAGCTACGAGCAGTACTTC.